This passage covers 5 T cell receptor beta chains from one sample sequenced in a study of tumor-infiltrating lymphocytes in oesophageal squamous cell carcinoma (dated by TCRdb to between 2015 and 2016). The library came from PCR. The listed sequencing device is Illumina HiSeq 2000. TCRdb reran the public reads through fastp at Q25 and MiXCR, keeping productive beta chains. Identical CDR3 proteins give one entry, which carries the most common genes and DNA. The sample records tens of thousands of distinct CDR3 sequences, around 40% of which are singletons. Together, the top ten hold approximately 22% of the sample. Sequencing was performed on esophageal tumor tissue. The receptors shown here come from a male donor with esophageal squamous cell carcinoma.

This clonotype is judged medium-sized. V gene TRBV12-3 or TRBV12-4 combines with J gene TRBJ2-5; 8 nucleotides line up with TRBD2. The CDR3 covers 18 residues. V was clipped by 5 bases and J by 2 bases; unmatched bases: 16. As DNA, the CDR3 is TGTGCCAGCAGTCGAACTAGGGGCGGGAGGCCGGGGCAAGAGACCCAGTACTTC. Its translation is CASSRTRGGRPGQETQYF.

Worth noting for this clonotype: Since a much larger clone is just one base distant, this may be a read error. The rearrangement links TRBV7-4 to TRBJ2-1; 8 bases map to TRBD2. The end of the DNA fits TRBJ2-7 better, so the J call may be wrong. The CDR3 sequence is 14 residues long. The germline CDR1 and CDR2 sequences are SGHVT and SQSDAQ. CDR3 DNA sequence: TGTGCCAGCAGCTCTATTCCGGGACTAGAAGAGCAGTACTTC. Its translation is CASSSIPGLEEQYF.

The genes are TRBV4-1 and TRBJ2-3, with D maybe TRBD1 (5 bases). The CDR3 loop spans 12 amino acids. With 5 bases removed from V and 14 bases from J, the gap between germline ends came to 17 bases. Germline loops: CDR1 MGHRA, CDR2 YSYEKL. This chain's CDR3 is CASSTSGLQPYF. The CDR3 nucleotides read TGCGCCAGCAGCACATCAGGGCTTCAGCCGTATTTT.

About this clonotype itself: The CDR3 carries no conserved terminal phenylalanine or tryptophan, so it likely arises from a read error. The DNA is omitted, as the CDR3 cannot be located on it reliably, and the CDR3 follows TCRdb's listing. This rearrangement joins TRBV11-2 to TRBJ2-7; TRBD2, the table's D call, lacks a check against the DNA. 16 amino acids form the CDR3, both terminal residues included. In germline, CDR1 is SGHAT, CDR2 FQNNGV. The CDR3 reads CASSLPGLTYEQYFGS.

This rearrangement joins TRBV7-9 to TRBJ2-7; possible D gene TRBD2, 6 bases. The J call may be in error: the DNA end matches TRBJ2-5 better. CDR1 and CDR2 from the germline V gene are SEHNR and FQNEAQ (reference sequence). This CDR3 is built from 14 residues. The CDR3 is CASSRLGRKETQYF. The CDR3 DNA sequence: TGTGCCAGCAGCCGACTAGGGAGAAAAGAGACCCAGTACTTC.